Included here is one T cell receptor (beta chain) sequence, with context. The antigen remains unidentified. Some clones are missing from TCRdb's copy, which holds only in-frame ones; the method was immunoSEQ multiplex PCR. This table holds tens of thousands of clones, 65% to 90% found once. V was clipped by 4 bases and J by 2 bases; unmatched bases: 4. Per germline, CDR1 MDHEN and CDR2 SYDVKM. The CDR3 consists of 15 residues. The data stem from a study of STAT5B mutations in CD4+ large granular lymphocyte leukemia. Findings of the study overall: Patient CD4-sorted repertoires looked more clonal than healthy CD4+ repertoires, even without putative leukemic clones.

This receptor was identified in a human donor in good health. The rearrangement joins TRBV28 to TRBJ1-4; 7 nucleotides align to TRBD1. Sequencing used CD4+ T cells from blood buffy coats. CDR3 sequence reads: CASSSPGQTNEKLFF. CDR3 DNA: TGTGCCAGCAGTTCCCCGGGACAGACTAATGAAAAACTGTTTTTT.